This T cell receptor beta chain comes out of a study of CXCR3-negative and CXCR3-positive naive CD8 T cells. Study-wide results and caveats: Naive CXCR3-positive cells had TRB CDR3s more hydrophobic than those of CXCR3-negative naive cells.

Concerning this clonotype itself: Antigen: not known.

Libraries of TRB cDNA were made by 5' RACE and carried UMIs. TCRdb reprocessed the 5' RACE reads, with one entry per CDR3 protein and no DNA. In all, the sample yields 130,000 to 150,000 distinct CDR3 sequences. This receptor was obtained from a human donor in good health. Some clones in this sample may be carry-over from other donors' samples. The sequencing sample was made of naive CXCR3+ CD8+ T cells from blood. Subset reported: CD45RO-CCR7+CD27+CD95- naive CD8+ T cells expressing CXCR3 (TNR3+).

This chain's CDR3 is CSARGFSYEQYF. V usage is TRBV20-1 and J usage is TRBJ2-7. The CDR3 is made up of 12 amino acids. Germline V gives CDR1 DFQATT, CDR2 SNEGSKA (reference sequence).